This TCR beta chain was profiled in a study of identical twins. TCRdb itself ran the 5' RACE reads through MiXCR, one entry per CDR3 protein. This table has about 200,000 distinct CDR3 sequences, approximately 7.1% appearing once. This clonotype has a count of ten or more. Antigen: not known. Study conclusions and caveats: Within cord blood, abundant beta clonotypes carried fewer insertions, but memory repertoires showed no such trend.

This CDR3 has 12 residues. With 6 bases removed from V and 2 bases from J, the gap between germline ends came to 4 bases. Germline CDR1 KGHSY, CDR2 FQNENV. The same data also contributed to another study, on T cells expressing NK-cell markers. Per that paper: One of the eight sequenced donors was seronegative, whereas the other seven were HCMV-seropositive.

This chain links TRBV16 with TRBJ2-2; D call uncertain. This TCR came from a woman under 30 in good health. The sequencing sample was made of CD8+ T cells sorted from blood. CDR3 coding DNA: TGTGCCAGCAGTCGAAACACCGGGGAGCTGTTTTTT. It is translated as CASSRNTGELFF. The complete variable domain, with remaining parts taken from reference TRBV16 and TRBJ2-2, reads GEEVAQTPKHLVRGEGQKAKLYCAPIKGHSYVFWYQQVLKNEFKFLISFQNENVFDETGMPKERFSAKCLPNSPCSLEIQATKLEDSAVYFCASSRNTGELFFGEGSRLTVL.